The rows below give T cell receptor beta chains drawn from one sample of a study of blood T cell repertoires in COVID-19. The protocol was immunoSEQ multiplex PCR, while the TCRdb copy is restricted to in-frame clones and leaves out a portion. The table includes some 200,000 clones, 82% detected once. The specimen sequenced was peripheral blood. The receptors were sampled from a woman in her 70s with COVID-19, enrolled during active disease. The CDR3 runs from the conserved cysteine through the conserved F or W. The D gene is left open where the match is weak. Some rows mark clone size as missing; the rest say once, few, many or name a class of expanded clone.

length: 15; V: TRBV7-2; size: .; D: TRBD1; J: TRBJ1-2; DNA: TGTGCCAGCAGCTCCGTCGGGACAGACATCTATGGCTACACCTTC; CDR3: CASSSVGTDIYGYTF
length: 14; V: TRBV6-5; size: .; D: .; J: TRBJ2-3; DNA: TGTGCCAGCAGTTACTCAGGGAGGACAGATACGCAGTATTTT; CDR3: CASSYSGRTDTQYF
length: 14; V: TRBV5-4; size: once; D: .; J: TRBJ1-2; DNA: TGTGCCAGCAGCTTATCAGGGGCGAATCACGGCTACACCTTC; CDR3: CASSLSGANHGYTF
length: 14; V: TRBV7-9; size: .; D: TRBD2; J: TRBJ2-1; DNA: TGTGCCAGCAGCTCCGGACTAGCCTACAATGAGCAGTTCTTC; CDR3: CASSSGLAYNEQFF
length: 14; V: TRBV5-1; size: .; D: .; J: TRBJ1-4; DNA: TGCGCCAGCAGCCTCACAGGGACTAATGAAAAACTGTTTTTT; CDR3: CASSLTGTNEKLFF
length: 14; V: TRBV25-1; size: .; D: TRBD1; J: TRBJ2-7; DNA: TGTGCCAGCAGTGAATGGCAGGGGGCCTACGAGCAGTACTTC; CDR3: CASSEWQGAYEQYF
length: 18; V: TRBV19; size: few; D: .; J: TRBJ1-1; DNA: TGTGCCAGTAGTATGTGGAGGTTTTCAGTCCAGATGAACACTGAAGCTTTCTTT; CDR3: CASSMWRFSVQMNTEAFF
length: 13; V: TRBV30; size: .; D: .; J: TRBJ2-7; DNA: TGTGCCTGGGCTAAAGGGGGAGCGGTCGAGCAGTACTTC; CDR3: CAWAKGGAVEQYF
length: 15; V: TRBV24-1; size: .; D: .; J: TRBJ2-5; DNA: TGTGCCACCAGTGACCACCCCCTCAGACAAGAGACCCAGTACTTC; CDR3: CATSDHPLRQETQYF
length: 14; V: TRBV2; size: .; D: .; J: TRBJ1-2; DNA: TGTGCCAGCAGTGATACAGGGCTAAAGGGAGGCTACACCTTC; CDR3: CASSDTGLKGGYTF
length: 13; V: TRBV7-3; size: .; D: .; J: TRBJ2-2; DNA: TGTGCCAGCAGCCGGCGACTAGTGGGGGAGCTGTTTTTT; CDR3: CASSRRLVGELFF
length: 17; V: TRBV4-1; size: many; D: .; J: TRBJ1-5; DNA: TGCGCCAGCAGCCAAGAACACTATCTTTCTACGGGACAGCCCCAGCATTTT; CDR3: CASSQEHYLSTGQPQHF
length: 13; V: TRBV28; size: once; D: .; J: TRBJ1-2; DNA: TGTGCCAGCAGCTCCCCCCCTAACTATGGCTACACCTTC; CDR3: CASSSPPNYGYTF
length: 15; V: TRBV28; size: many; D: .; J: TRBJ2-2; DNA: TGTGCCAGCATTCCCCAGGGCAGTAACACCGGGGAGCTGTTTTTT; CDR3: CASIPQGSNTGELFF
length: 13; V: TRBV7-2; size: few; D: .; J: TRBJ2-7; DNA: TGTGCCAGCAGCCCGGAGGGATCCTACGAGCAGTACTTC; CDR3: CASSPEGSYEQYF
length: 16; V: TRBV30; size: .; D: TRBD1; J: TRBJ2-6; DNA: TGTGCCTGGGACCGGACAGGGGGCTCTGGGGCCAACGTCCTGACTTTC; CDR3: CAWDRTGGSGANVLTF
length: 14; V: TRBV28; size: .; D: TRBD1; J: TRBJ1-1; DNA: TGTGCCAGCGAAAGGTCAGGGGGGAGGACTGAAGCTTTCTTT; CDR3: CASERSGGRTEAFF
length: 14; V: TRBV11-2; size: few; D: .; J: TRBJ2-7; DNA: TGTGCCAGCAGGAGGATAGGACATCCCTACGAGCAGTACTTC; CDR3: CASRRIGHPYEQYF
length: 14; V: TRBV18; size: .; D: .; J: TRBJ1-2; DNA: TGTGCCAGCTCACCTTCCCGGCAGGGTGAAGGCTACACCTTC; CDR3: CASSPSRQGEGYTF
length: 13; V: TRBV24-1; size: once; D: TRBD1; J: TRBJ1-1; DNA: TGTGCCACCACACAGGGGAAGGGCACTGAAGCTTTCTTT; CDR3: CATTQGKGTEAFF
length: 16; V: TRBV19; size: .; D: TRBD2; J: TRBJ2-1; DNA: TGTGCCAGTAGTATAGATTTGGGACTACCGAACAATGAGCAGTTCTTC; CDR3: CASSIDLGLPNNEQFF
length: 16; V: TRBV5-1; size: .; D: TRBD2; J: TRBJ2-3; DNA: TGCGCCAGCAGCTTGGGGACTAGCGGGAGCACAGATACGCAGTATTTT; CDR3: CASSLGTSGSTDTQYF
length: 15; V: TRBV7-2; size: few; D: .; J: TRBJ2-3; DNA: TGTGCCAGCAGCTTGGGTGGACACGGGTCAGATACGCAGTATTTT; CDR3: CASSLGGHGSDTQYF
length: 14; V: TRBV30; size: .; D: .; J: TRBJ1-5; DNA: TGTGCCTGGAGTGCCTTCACGGGGAATCAGCCCCAGCATTTT; CDR3: CAWSAFTGNQPQHF
length: 15; V: TRBV28; size: once; D: .; J: TRBJ1-4; DNA: TGTGCCAGCAGTACCTCAGGGGCGGCTAATGAAAAACTGTTTTTT; CDR3: CASSTSGAANEKLFF
length: 13; V: TRBV28; size: .; D: TRBD1; J: TRBJ2-3; DNA: TGTGCCAGCAGTTTCGGGACAGTGGATACGCAGTATTTT; CDR3: CASSFGTVDTQYF
length: 13; V: TRBV6-5; size: .; D: .; J: TRBJ2-5; DNA: TGTGCCAGTTCACGACAGGACCAAGAGACCCAGTACTTC; CDR3: CASSRQDQETQYF
length: 16; V: TRBV6-2/TRBV6-3; size: .; D: TRBD2; J: TRBJ2-7; DNA: TGTGCCAGCAGCCCTGCAGCGGGAGGAGGCCCCTACGAGCAGTACTTC; CDR3: CASSPAAGGGPYEQYF
length: 16; V: TRBV18; size: .; D: .; J: TRBJ2-7; DNA: TGTGCCAGCTCACCAGGTACGAGCCAAGCTCGGTCCGAGCAGTACTTC; CDR3: CASSPGTSQARSEQYF
length: 11; V: TRBV6-5; size: .; D: TRBD1; J: TRBJ1-2; DNA: TGTGCCAGCGGGACAGCCTATGGCTACACCTTC; CDR3: CASGTAYGYTF
length: 14; V: TRBV5-1; size: .; D: TRBD1; J: TRBJ1-2; DNA: TGCGCCAGCAGCTTGGACGGACAGGGGGGTGAGGACACCTTC; CDR3: CASSLDGQGGEDTF
length: 15; V: TRBV7-8; size: .; D: .; J: TRBJ1-1; DNA: TGTGCCAGCAGCGGTCGGGGGGCGATGAACACTGAAGCTTTCTTT; CDR3: CASSGRGAMNTEAFF
length: 15; V: TRBV11-3; size: .; D: TRBD1; J: TRBJ2-5; DNA: TGTGCCAGCAGCCTTGGACAGGGGGCGGGAGAGACCCAGTACTTC; CDR3: CASSLGQGAGETQYF
length: 14; V: TRBV28; size: .; D: TRBD1; J: TRBJ1-1; DNA: TGTGCCAGCAGTCCCTGGACAGGGGACACTGAAGCTTTCTTT; CDR3: CASSPWTGDTEAFF
length: 16; V: TRBV3-1/TRBV3-2; size: .; D: TRBD1; J: TRBJ1-1; DNA: TGTGCCAGCAGCCAAGATAGGGGGCGATTTATCACTGAAGCTTTCTTT; CDR3: CASSQDRGRFITEAFF
length: 20; V: TRBV4-2; size: .; D: TRBD2; J: TRBJ2-1; DNA: TGTGCCAGCAGCCAAGAGCCATTCAGAAGGGCTAGCGGGAGAGGCGGTGAGCAGTTCTTC; CDR3: CASSQEPFRRASGRGGEQFF
length: 13; V: TRBV30; size: .; D: TRBD1; J: TRBJ2-3; DNA: TGTGCCTGGAGTAGACAGGGGCCAGATACGCAGTATTTT; CDR3: CAWSRQGPDTQYF